This T cell receptor beta chain was identified in a study of beta chain features in type 1 diabetes. Findings and caveats of the study: Moderate but significant shortening of TCRB CDR3s was recorded in all four CD4+ subsets from Type 1 diabetes patients.

CDR1 and CDR2 from the germline V gene are MNHEY and SVGAGI. The CDR3 length is 15 residues. V gave up 0 bases and J gave up 0 bases, with 8 bases separating them. This clone was counted only a few times. The antigen is unknown. Since all of the isolated RNA was reverse transcribed, expressed TCRB transcripts were what got sequenced. The protocol was immunoSEQ multiplex PCR, while the TCRdb copy is restricted to in-frame clones and leaves out a portion. The sample holds a few hundred thousand clones; around 12% are singletons and the top ten take over 0.008%. The J gene is TRBJ1-1, the V gene TRBV6-5; D is unresolved. The TCR comes from a woman under 30 with type 1 diabetes. Material for sequencing was naive CD4+ T cells from blood. The CDR3 DNA follows: TGTGCCAGCAGTTACTCGGGCAGGATGAACACTGAAGCTTTCTTT. This sequence encodes CASSYSGRMNTEAFF.